These T cell receptor beta chains were read from a single sample in a study of blood T cell repertoires in COVID-19. Sequencing was performed with immunoSEQ multiplex PCR; in TCRdb, only in-frame clones are kept and a portion is missing. Of roughly 120,000 clones in the sample, about 85% were seen once. The sequencing sample was made of peripheral blood. The receptors stem from a human donor in a cohort sampled during active COVID-19. The CDR3 runs from the conserved cysteine through the conserved F or W. Each record gives: J gene, V gene, D gene, clone size, CDR3 DNA, CDR3 protein. D genes are given only for firm matches. Clone size is shown for a subset of rows, as once, few, many or a class of expanded clone.

j_gene: TRBJ2-4; v_gene: TRBV6-2/TRBV6-3; d_gene: TRBD1; abundance: NA; CDR3nt: TGTGCCAGCAGTACCCAGGGGGCGTCCAAAAACATTCAGTACTTC; CDR3aa: CASSTQGASKNIQYF
j_gene: TRBJ2-1; v_gene: TRBV28; d_gene: TRBD2; abundance: NA; CDR3nt: TGTGCCAGCAGTTTACCCGGGACTAGCGGGTTTAATGAGCAGTTCTTC; CDR3aa: CASSLPGTSGFNEQFF
j_gene: TRBJ1-1; v_gene: TRBV19; d_gene: NA; abundance: NA; CDR3nt: TGTGCCAGTAGTGGGATGGGAAGAGGGACAGAAGCTTTCTTT; CDR3aa: CASSGMGRGTEAFF
j_gene: TRBJ1-1; v_gene: TRBV28; d_gene: TRBD1; abundance: NA; CDR3nt: TGTGCCAGCAGACCGGGACAGGGTCGACCGAACACTGAAGCTTTCTTT; CDR3aa: CASRPGQGRPNTEAFF
j_gene: TRBJ2-1; v_gene: TRBV7-9; d_gene: TRBD1; abundance: NA; CDR3nt: TGTGCCAGCAGCTCAACGGACAGGGCGGAGAATGAGCAGTTCTTC; CDR3aa: CASSSTDRAENEQFF
j_gene: TRBJ1-1; v_gene: TRBV18; d_gene: NA; abundance: NA; CDR3nt: TGTGCCAGCTCACCAGAAGCGAACACTGAAGCTTTCTTT; CDR3aa: CASSPEANTEAFF
j_gene: TRBJ1-2; v_gene: TRBV4-2; d_gene: TRBD1; abundance: NA; CDR3nt: TGTGCCAGCAGCCGGGACAGAGCCTATGGCTACACCTTC; CDR3aa: CASSRDRAYGYTF
j_gene: TRBJ1-2; v_gene: TRBV11-2; d_gene: TRBD1; abundance: NA; CDR3nt: TGTGCCAGCAGTCAGGACAGGGGAGGTGGCTACACCTTC; CDR3aa: CASSQDRGGGYTF
j_gene: TRBJ1-3; v_gene: TRBV6-2/TRBV6-3; d_gene: NA; abundance: NA; CDR3nt: TGTGCCAGCAGTTACGGACAGTTACGCTCTGGAAACACCATATATTTT; CDR3aa: CASSYGQLRSGNTIYF
j_gene: TRBJ1-5; v_gene: TRBV19; d_gene: NA; abundance: few; CDR3nt: TGTGCCAGTAGGCGGTACAGGGACCCAACCTATCCGAGCAATCAGCCCCAGCATTTT; CDR3aa: CASRRYRDPTYPSNQPQHF
j_gene: TRBJ2-6; v_gene: TRBV19; d_gene: TRBD2; abundance: NA; CDR3nt: TGTGCCAGTACCCTTAGCGGGGGTGTTCTCTCTGGGGCCAACGTCCTGACTTTC; CDR3aa: CASTLSGGVLSGANVLTF
j_gene: TRBJ2-1; v_gene: TRBV15; d_gene: NA; abundance: NA; CDR3nt: TGTGCCACCAGCAGAGATCTATCGGGGAATGAGCAGTTCTTC; CDR3aa: CATSRDLSGNEQFF
j_gene: TRBJ2-1; v_gene: TRBV28; d_gene: TRBD1; abundance: NA; CDR3nt: TGTGCCAGCAGCACGACGGGACAGGAATACAATGAGCAGTTCTTC; CDR3aa: CASSTTGQEYNEQFF
j_gene: TRBJ2-1; v_gene: TRBV7-6; d_gene: NA; abundance: NA; CDR3nt: TGTGCCAGCAGCTTTCTTAGGGCCGGGAATTTTACCTACAATGAGCAGTTCTTC; CDR3aa: CASSFLRAGNFTYNEQFF
j_gene: TRBJ2-1; v_gene: TRBV7-3; d_gene: TRBD2; abundance: NA; CDR3nt: TGTGCCAGCAGTTCGACTAGCGATGAGCAGTTCTTC; CDR3aa: CASSSTSDEQFF
j_gene: TRBJ2-5; v_gene: TRBV15; d_gene: NA; abundance: NA; CDR3nt: TGTGCCACCAGCAGAGCCGGGAGCCTAGAGACCCAGTACTTC; CDR3aa: CATSRAGSLETQYF
j_gene: TRBJ2-5; v_gene: TRBV5-1; d_gene: NA; abundance: NA; CDR3nt: TGCGCCAGCAGCGAAAGGCGCCGAGGGACCCAGTACTTC; CDR3aa: CASSERRRGTQYF
j_gene: TRBJ2-7; v_gene: TRBV11-2; d_gene: NA; abundance: NA; CDR3nt: TGTGCCAGCAGCGTCGCGGACTGGTATTTTACCTACGAGCAGTACTTC; CDR3aa: CASSVADWYFTYEQYF
j_gene: TRBJ1-6; v_gene: TRBV7-2; d_gene: TRBD1; abundance: NA; CDR3nt: TGTGCCAGCAGCGAACAGGGGACAAATTCACCCCTCCACTTT; CDR3aa: CASSEQGTNSPLHF
j_gene: TRBJ1-5; v_gene: TRBV6-5; d_gene: NA; abundance: NA; CDR3nt: TGTGCCAGCAGCCACCCAGGGAATCAGCCCCAGCATTTT; CDR3aa: CASSHPGNQPQHF
j_gene: TRBJ2-2; v_gene: TRBV13; d_gene: NA; abundance: NA; CDR3nt: TGTGCCAGCAGCTTAGCGTATACCGGGGAGCTGTTTTTT; CDR3aa: CASSLAYTGELFF
j_gene: TRBJ2-4; v_gene: TRBV13; d_gene: NA; abundance: NA; CDR3nt: TGTGCCAGCAGCTCAGCCCGGACAGTCAAAAACATTCAGTACTTC; CDR3aa: CASSSARTVKNIQYF
j_gene: TRBJ2-7; v_gene: TRBV5-4; d_gene: NA; abundance: NA; CDR3nt: TGTGCCAGCAGCTTGGATGGTAGCGAGCAGTACTTC; CDR3aa: CASSLDGSEQYF
j_gene: TRBJ2-1; v_gene: TRBV7-9; d_gene: NA; abundance: NA; CDR3nt: TGTGCCAGCAGCTTCCGCAGGGGGGAGGCGGGTACATATGAGCAGTTCTTC; CDR3aa: CASSFRRGEAGTYEQFF
j_gene: TRBJ2-7; v_gene: TRBV7-6; d_gene: NA; abundance: NA; CDR3nt: TGTGCCAGCAGTTTCGGGGAGGCAGGGACCTCCTACGAGCAGTACTTC; CDR3aa: CASSFGEAGTSYEQYF
j_gene: TRBJ2-3; v_gene: TRBV24-1; d_gene: NA; abundance: NA; CDR3nt: TGTGCCACCAGTGATGGGGCGGCGGGCACAGATACGCAGTATTTT; CDR3aa: CATSDGAAGTDTQYF
j_gene: TRBJ2-3; v_gene: TRBV5-4; d_gene: NA; abundance: once; CDR3nt: TGTGCCAGCAGCTTGGACCGGGGCACAGATACGCAGTATTTT; CDR3aa: CASSLDRGTDTQYF
j_gene: TRBJ1-1; v_gene: TRBV7-9; d_gene: NA; abundance: NA; CDR3nt: TGTGCCAGCAGCTTAGCGCTCGACAGGAACACTGAAGCTTTCTTT; CDR3aa: CASSLALDRNTEAFF
j_gene: TRBJ2-5; v_gene: TRBV9; d_gene: TRBD2; abundance: once; CDR3nt: TGTGCCAGCAGCTATACTAGCGGGAGGGAGACCCAGTACTTC; CDR3aa: CASSYTSGRETQYF
j_gene: TRBJ1-2; v_gene: TRBV2; d_gene: NA; abundance: NA; CDR3nt: TGTGCCAGCAGTGAAGCGCGTAGTCTGCGAGGCTACACCTTC; CDR3aa: CASSEARSLRGYTF
j_gene: TRBJ2-7; v_gene: TRBV30; d_gene: NA; abundance: NA; CDR3nt: TGTGCCTGTCGCAGAAACTACGAGCAGTACTTC; CDR3aa: CACRRNYEQYF
j_gene: TRBJ1-1; v_gene: TRBV11-2; d_gene: NA; abundance: NA; CDR3nt: TGTGCCAGCAGCTTAGATACGGTCCCCACTGAAGCTTTCTTT; CDR3aa: CASSLDTVPTEAFF
j_gene: TRBJ1-2; v_gene: TRBV19; d_gene: NA; abundance: NA; CDR3nt: TGTGCCAGTAGTACGGGTCAAAGCGGTAACTATGGCTACACCTTC; CDR3aa: CASSTGQSGNYGYTF
j_gene: TRBJ2-5; v_gene: TRBV18; d_gene: NA; abundance: few; CDR3nt: TGTGCCAGCTCAACTCCCCGAGAGACCCAGTACTTC; CDR3aa: CASSTPRETQYF
j_gene: TRBJ1-2; v_gene: TRBV25-1; d_gene: TRBD1; abundance: NA; CDR3nt: TGTGCCAGCAGTAAACGGACAGGCGGCTATGGCTACACCTTC; CDR3aa: CASSKRTGGYGYTF
j_gene: TRBJ2-7; v_gene: TRBV4-2; d_gene: NA; abundance: NA; CDR3nt: TGTGCCAGCAGCCAAGGAGGGCCCCATACCTACGAGCAGTACTTC; CDR3aa: CASSQGGPHTYEQYF
j_gene: TRBJ2-1; v_gene: TRBV7-8; d_gene: NA; abundance: NA; CDR3nt: TGTGCCAGCAGCCCCCTGAGCGGACCCAACAATGAGCAGTTCTTC; CDR3aa: CASSPLSGPNNEQFF
j_gene: TRBJ2-4; v_gene: TRBV5-5; d_gene: NA; abundance: NA; CDR3nt: TGTGCCAGCAGCTTGGCCCCGAGATCTCAAAACATTCAGTACTTC; CDR3aa: CASSLAPRSQNIQYF
j_gene: TRBJ2-1; v_gene: TRBV16; d_gene: NA; abundance: NA; CDR3nt: TGTGCCAGCAGCCAAACGGTTACCGAGGGCTATGAGCAGTTCTTC; CDR3aa: CASSQTVTEGYEQFF
j_gene: TRBJ2-3; v_gene: TRBV5-1; d_gene: NA; abundance: NA; CDR3nt: TGCGCCAGCAGCTTGACGGCTCGACAATCTACAGATACGCAGTATTTT; CDR3aa: CASSLTARQSTDTQYF
j_gene: TRBJ1-1; v_gene: TRBV6-5; d_gene: NA; abundance: NA; CDR3nt: TGTGCCAGCCCCCCCCCAGCGGACACTGAAGCTTTCTTT; CDR3aa: CASPPPADTEAFF
j_gene: TRBJ2-3; v_gene: TRBV10-3; d_gene: NA; abundance: NA; CDR3nt: TGTGCCATCAGTGAGGGGCAGGGTGGAGATACGCAGTATTTT; CDR3aa: CAISEGQGGDTQYF
j_gene: TRBJ2-3; v_gene: TRBV6-1; d_gene: NA; abundance: NA; CDR3nt: TGTGCCAGCAGACTAGCAGAAGATACGCAGTATTTT; CDR3aa: CASRLAEDTQYF
j_gene: TRBJ1-2; v_gene: TRBV7-9; d_gene: TRBD1; abundance: NA; CDR3nt: TGTGCCAGCAGCCCGACAGGGGGGAACGGCTACACCTTC; CDR3aa: CASSPTGGNGYTF